One T cell receptor beta chain is described in this entry. This clonotype turned up a few times. Its antigen has not been determined. At one boundary the junction diverges from the germline segment, which might be a read error. The library was made by RT-PCR. TCRdb records NextSeq 550 as the sequencer. Using fastp at Q25 and MiXCR, TCRdb reprocessed the public reads and kept productive beta chains. All rows with the same CDR3 protein become a single entry with the most common DNA and genes. The sample table records roughly 940,000 distinct CDR3 sequences; roughly 17% of these occur just once. The ten largest make up around 6% of the sample. This record comes from a study of patients and donors after allogeneic stem cell transplantation (TCRdb year 2020). Counted from cysteine to phenylalanine, this CDR3 has 11 amino acids. The kept DNA is CDR3 alone, 33 bases in frame from the first base. Sequences DFQATT (CDR1) and SNEGSKA (CDR2) are obtained from the germline V gene (reference sequence).

The chain is assembled from TRBV20-1 and TRBJ2-1, with 7 junctional bases fitting TRBD2. The sequenced material came from blood, either unsorted or a sorted T cell fraction (not recorded which). This TCR came from a human donor who was either an allogeneic HSCT recipient or a stem cell or donor lymphocyte infusion donor (not recorded which). It is not recorded whose cells these are; they may come from a transplant donor. The DNA sequence follows: TGCAGGGCTAGCGGAGACAATGAGCAGTTCTTC. This translates into CRASGDNEQFF.